This is a list of T cell receptor beta chains from one sample in a study of shared clonotypes between healthy human individuals. Measured with immunoSEQ multiplex PCR; TCRdb has only the in-frame clones, and not every one. The repertoire includes about 700,000 clones, approximately 79% of them detected once, and more than 1.5% sits in the top ten. The sample was memory CD4+ T cells sorted from blood. The origin of the receptors is a woman aged 30 to 39 in good health. The CDR3 runs from the conserved cysteine through the conserved F or W. Fields, in order: V gene, J gene, D gene, clone size, CDR3 DNA, CDR3 protein. A D gene is named only where the DNA matches it firmly. Only some rows state a clone size, as once, few, many or a class for expanded clones.

v_call: TRBV6-5
j_call: TRBJ2-7
d_call: .
clone_size: .
cdr3_nt: TGTGCCAGCAGTTACACAGGTCAGGGAGCGGTCGAGCAGTACTTC
cdr3_aa: CASSYTGQGAVEQYF

v_call: TRBV4-1
j_call: TRBJ1-1
d_call: TRBD1
clone_size: .
cdr3_nt: TGCGCCAGCAGACAAATGGACAGGGACAACACTGAAGCTTTCTTT
cdr3_aa: CASRQMDRDNTEAFF

v_call: TRBV6-1
j_call: TRBJ2-3
d_call: TRBD1
clone_size: .
cdr3_nt: TGTGCCACCCAACAGGGGAGCACAGATACGCAGTATTTT
cdr3_aa: CATQQGSTDTQYF

v_call: TRBV28
j_call: TRBJ1-2
d_call: .
clone_size: .
cdr3_nt: TGTGCCAGCAGTTTACGCTATGGCTACACCTTC
cdr3_aa: CASSLRYGYTF

v_call: TRBV14
j_call: TRBJ2-1
d_call: TRBD2
clone_size: .
cdr3_nt: TGTGCCAGCAGCCAAGACCCCCGGACTAGAAACTACAATGAGCAGTTCTTC
cdr3_aa: CASSQDPRTRNYNEQFF

v_call: TRBV10-3
j_call: TRBJ2-3
d_call: .
clone_size: .
cdr3_nt: TGTGCCATCATGGCGGGGTTAACCACAGATACGCAGTATTTT
cdr3_aa: CAIMAGLTTDTQYF

v_call: TRBV19
j_call: TRBJ2-3
d_call: .
clone_size: many
cdr3_nt: TGTGCCAGTGGGCAGAGGACTGACCCCACAGATACGCAGTATTTT
cdr3_aa: CASGQRTDPTDTQYF

v_call: TRBV19
j_call: TRBJ2-1
d_call: TRBD2
clone_size: once
cdr3_nt: TGTGCCAGTACCCCTAGCGGGAGGCCACTTGATGAGCAGTTCTTC
cdr3_aa: CASTPSGRPLDEQFF

v_call: TRBV28
j_call: TRBJ2-7
d_call: .
clone_size: .
cdr3_nt: TGTGCCAGCAGGGGTACCGGGGCCGGGGATGGGTCGGCGCACTTC
cdr3_aa: CASRGTGAGDGSAHF

v_call: TRBV15
j_call: TRBJ1-2
d_call: TRBD1
clone_size: .
cdr3_nt: TGTGCCACCAGCCGCCGGGACAGCGGCTATGGCTACACCTTC
cdr3_aa: CATSRRDSGYGYTF

v_call: TRBV30
j_call: TRBJ2-1
d_call: .
clone_size: .
cdr3_nt: TGTGCCTGGAGTCGTAATGGCCTTAATGAGCAGTTCTTC
cdr3_aa: CAWSRNGLNEQFF

v_call: TRBV25-1
j_call: TRBJ2-3
d_call: .
clone_size: .
cdr3_nt: TGTGCCAGCACCGGGACCAGCACAGATACGCAGTATTTT
cdr3_aa: CASTGTSTDTQYF

v_call: TRBV11-2
j_call: TRBJ2-2
d_call: .
clone_size: few
cdr3_nt: TGTGCCAGCAGCTGGGCGGGGTCTGGGACCGGGGAGCTGTTTTTT
cdr3_aa: CASSWAGSGTGELFF

v_call: TRBV20-1
j_call: TRBJ2-1
d_call: .
clone_size: .
cdr3_nt: TGCAGTGCTCGGCTAAATGAGCAGTTCTTC
cdr3_aa: CSARLNEQFF

v_call: TRBV5-1
j_call: TRBJ1-4
d_call: TRBD1
clone_size: .
cdr3_nt: TGCGCCACCTACAGGGGCAAAGGTAATGAAAAACTGTTTTTT
cdr3_aa: CATYRGKGNEKLFF

v_call: TRBV4-1
j_call: TRBJ1-1
d_call: .
clone_size: .
cdr3_nt: TGCGCCAGCAGCGGTCCGATAGACACTGAAGCTTTCTTT
cdr3_aa: CASSGPIDTEAFF

v_call: TRBV28
j_call: TRBJ1-2
d_call: .
clone_size: .
cdr3_nt: TGTGCCAGCAGTGCGGCCGCTGGCGGGGGTGACTATGGCTACACCTTC
cdr3_aa: CASSAAAGGGDYGYTF

v_call: TRBV5-6
j_call: TRBJ1-4
d_call: .
clone_size: .
cdr3_nt: TGTGCCAGCAGCTTCAAGAGATCTACAACTAATGAAAAACTGTTTTTT
cdr3_aa: CASSFKRSTTNEKLFF

v_call: TRBV2
j_call: TRBJ2-1
d_call: TRBD1
clone_size: .
cdr3_nt: TGTGCCAGCAGGGCCGGGACAGGGAGAGCCAATGAGCAGTTCTTC
cdr3_aa: CASRAGTGRANEQFF

v_call: TRBV5-6
j_call: TRBJ1-1
d_call: .
clone_size: few
cdr3_nt: TGTGCCAGCAGCCCCCCAGCGAACACTGAAGCTTTCTTT
cdr3_aa: CASSPPANTEAFF

v_call: TRBV7-9
j_call: TRBJ2-3
d_call: .
clone_size: .
cdr3_nt: TGTGCCAGCAGCTCCGGGTTAAATACGCAGTATTTT
cdr3_aa: CASSSGLNTQYF

v_call: TRBV5-4
j_call: TRBJ2-4
d_call: TRBD1
clone_size: .
cdr3_nt: TGTGCCAGCTCGGGACAGAATTTAGCCAAAAACATTCAGTACTTC
cdr3_aa: CASSGQNLAKNIQYF

v_call: TRBV7-2
j_call: TRBJ1-1
d_call: .
clone_size: .
cdr3_nt: TGTGCCAGCAACCAACAGGCGGCCACTGAAGCTTTCTTT
cdr3_aa: CASNQQAATEAFF

v_call: TRBV18
j_call: TRBJ1-3
d_call: .
clone_size: many
cdr3_nt: TGTGCCAGCTCACCTCAGGACTGGACTACCGGAAACACCATATATTTT
cdr3_aa: CASSPQDWTTGNTIYF

v_call: TRBV28
j_call: TRBJ2-7
d_call: TRBD2
clone_size: .
cdr3_nt: TGTGCCAGCAGTTCGCCAGGGACTAGCGGGTACGAGCAGTACTTC
cdr3_aa: CASSSPGTSGYEQYF

v_call: TRBV11-2
j_call: TRBJ2-3
d_call: .
clone_size: .
cdr3_nt: TGTGCCAGCAGCTTGGTAGCGGGCACAGATACGCAGTATTTT
cdr3_aa: CASSLVAGTDTQYF

v_call: TRBV5-1
j_call: TRBJ2-7
d_call: TRBD1
clone_size: .
cdr3_nt: TGCGCCAGCAGCCTCGGACAGGGCGCTACCTACGAGCAGTACTTC
cdr3_aa: CASSLGQGATYEQYF

v_call: TRBV29-1
j_call: TRBJ1-4
d_call: .
clone_size: .
cdr3_nt: TGCAGCGTTGAATTAGGTGAAAAACTGTTTTTT
cdr3_aa: CSVELGEKLFF

v_call: TRBV6-1
j_call: TRBJ1-1
d_call: .
clone_size: .
cdr3_nt: TGTGCCAGCAGTGAATGGCCCGACCAGAACACTGAAGCTTTCTTT
cdr3_aa: CASSEWPDQNTEAFF

v_call: TRBV11-2
j_call: TRBJ2-7
d_call: .
clone_size: once
cdr3_nt: TGTGCCAGCAGCCTCAGATACGAGCAGTACTTC
cdr3_aa: CASSLRYEQYF

v_call: TRBV30
j_call: TRBJ1-1
d_call: .
clone_size: few
cdr3_nt: TGTGCCTGGAGCGGAGGACGGTTGAACACTGAAGCTTTCTTT
cdr3_aa: CAWSGGRLNTEAFF

v_call: TRBV6-5
j_call: TRBJ1-4
d_call: .
clone_size: .
cdr3_nt: TGTGCCAGCAGTTACTCGGTGAGAGGAGAAAAACTGTTTTTT
cdr3_aa: CASSYSVRGEKLFF

v_call: TRBV4-2
j_call: TRBJ2-4
d_call: .
clone_size: many
cdr3_nt: TGTGCCAGCAGCCAAAAACTCGGACAGAGAGAAGCCAAAAACATTCAGTACTTC
cdr3_aa: CASSQKLGQREAKNIQYF

v_call: TRBV19
j_call: TRBJ1-2
d_call: .
clone_size: .
cdr3_nt: TGTGCCAGTAGTATACAGCTAAAAAAGGCTAACTATGGCTACACCTTC
cdr3_aa: CASSIQLKKANYGYTF

v_call: TRBV28
j_call: TRBJ1-2
d_call: .
clone_size: .
cdr3_nt: TGTGCCAGCAGACACGGGGCGTATGGCTACACCTTC
cdr3_aa: CASRHGAYGYTF

v_call: TRBV5-1
j_call: TRBJ1-3
d_call: TRBD1
clone_size: .
cdr3_nt: TGCGCCAGCAGCCCAGGGACAGAAGGAAACACCATATATTTT
cdr3_aa: CASSPGTEGNTIYF

v_call: TRBV27
j_call: TRBJ2-1
d_call: .
clone_size: .
cdr3_nt: TGTGCCAGCAGCCATAGGGGGGAGCAGTTCTTC
cdr3_aa: CASSHRGEQFF

v_call: TRBV7-8
j_call: TRBJ1-1
d_call: .
clone_size: few
cdr3_nt: TGTGCCAGCAGCTTGGTCAGGGAGGGTGAAGCTTTCTTT
cdr3_aa: CASSLVREGEAFF

v_call: TRBV10-3
j_call: TRBJ1-1
d_call: .
clone_size: .
cdr3_nt: TGTGCCATCAGGGGGGACCCCGGGACTGAAGCTTTCTTT
cdr3_aa: CAIRGDPGTEAFF

v_call: TRBV5-4
j_call: TRBJ2-7
d_call: .
clone_size: .
cdr3_nt: TGTGCCAGCAGCCTTAGGGCGGGACTCTCCTACGAGCAGTACTTC
cdr3_aa: CASSLRAGLSYEQYF

v_call: TRBV10-3
j_call: TRBJ1-1
d_call: .
clone_size: few
cdr3_nt: TGTGCCATCGGGGACGGAGCGAACACTGAAGCTTTCTTT
cdr3_aa: CAIGDGANTEAFF

v_call: TRBV6-5
j_call: TRBJ2-7
d_call: .
clone_size: few
cdr3_nt: TGTGCCAGCAGTTACTCGGCAAAAATCGGGTACGAGCAGTACTTC
cdr3_aa: CASSYSAKIGYEQYF

v_call: TRBV6-4
j_call: TRBJ2-3
d_call: .
clone_size: .
cdr3_nt: TGTGCCAGCAGTGACAAGTCCGACACCACAGATACGCAGTATTTT
cdr3_aa: CASSDKSDTTDTQYF

v_call: TRBV19
j_call: TRBJ1-6
d_call: .
clone_size: .
cdr3_nt: TGTGCCAGTAGTATGAGACCTATGGATTCACCCCTCCACTTT
cdr3_aa: CASSMRPMDSPLHF

v_call: TRBV29-1
j_call: TRBJ1-1
d_call: .
clone_size: .
cdr3_nt: TGCAGCGTCTCCAAGGGGCCGAACACTGAAGCTTTCTTT
cdr3_aa: CSVSKGPNTEAFF

v_call: TRBV2
j_call: TRBJ2-3
d_call: TRBD1
clone_size: .
cdr3_nt: TGTGCCAGCTCCCCCAGCCCGGACAGGGGGCAACTTCATACGCAGTATTTT
cdr3_aa: CASSPSPDRGQLHTQYF

v_call: TRBV6-6
j_call: TRBJ1-2
d_call: .
clone_size: .
cdr3_nt: TGTGCCTCCCTTCCCGGTTTACAGTCGGGCTACACCTTC
cdr3_aa: CASLPGLQSGYTF

v_call: TRBV19
j_call: TRBJ2-1
d_call: .
clone_size: .
cdr3_nt: TGTGCCAGTACCGTCGTTGCGGGTCAAAATGAGCAGTTCTTC
cdr3_aa: CASTVVAGQNEQFF

v_call: TRBV10-2
j_call: TRBJ2-1
d_call: .
clone_size: .
cdr3_nt: TGCGCCAGCAGTGAGATGGAGGAATATGAGCAGTTCTTC
cdr3_aa: CASSEMEEYEQFF

v_call: TRBV4-2
j_call: TRBJ2-7
d_call: TRBD1
clone_size: .
cdr3_nt: TGTGCCAGCAGCCTCGACAGGGCCCCCTACGAGCAGTACTTC
cdr3_aa: CASSLDRAPYEQYF

v_call: TRBV10-2
j_call: TRBJ2-2
d_call: TRBD2
clone_size: .
cdr3_nt: TGCGCCAGCCCGGGGACTAGCGGGAGTAACACCGGGGAGCTGTTTTTT
cdr3_aa: CASPGTSGSNTGELFF